The clone carrying this TCR beta chain was picked up one time. This record belongs to a study of shared clonotypes between healthy human individuals. Trimming removed 0 bases at V and 5 bases at J, with 16 bases between. The germline V gene encodes CDR1 LGHNA and CDR2 YNFKEQ. This CDR3 is 16 amino acids long. The donors were adults (healthy and HIV-negative) with no recent acute infections or vaccinations. The assay used deep level. Sequencing was performed with immunoSEQ multiplex PCR; in TCRdb, only in-frame clones are kept and a portion is missing. The profile shows under 1,100,000 clones, about 84% of them singletons.

This sequence was found in a man between 18 and 35 years old in good health. Some clones in this sample may be carry-over from other donors' samples. Sequenced material: memory CD4+ T cells from PBMCs. The subset: CD45RA-negative fraction. This chain joins TRBV4-2 and TRBJ2-5; either TRBD1 or TRBD2 may supply D (5 bases each). The CDR3 DNA sequence: TGTGCCAGCAGCCAAGATGGGGTCACTAGGGGCGAGACCCAGTACTTC. Protein sequence: CASSQDGVTRGETQYF.